Shown below are 31 T cell receptor beta chains from a single sample sequenced in a study of T-cell memory formation after mild COVID-19. TCRdb redid the calling of the 5' RACE reads with MiXCR, one entry per CDR3 protein. Among under 250,000 distinct CDR3 sequences listed, approximately 15% were seen once. Sequencing input: PBMCs or a T cell subset sorted from them (not recorded which). The receptors were sampled from an adult woman who had mild COVID-19 (a few samples of this study predate the infection). Cell type and time point are not known.

This clonotype was detected ten times or more. The chain couples TRBV4-2 to TRBJ2-7; 7 nucleotides align to TRBD2. This CDR3 comprises 15 residues. The V gene end was trimmed by 0 bases and the J gene end by 4 bases; junction bases not matched to a gene: 6. Germline V gene data show CDR1 as LGHNA and CDR2 as YNFKEQ. CDR3 nucleotides: TGTGCCAGCAGCCAAGATAGGACTAGAGGATACGAGCAGTACTTC. This gives the protein CASSQDRTRGYEQYF.

This sequence joins TRBV3-1 and TRBJ2-3; 8 nucleotides agree with TRBD2. Germline V gives CDR1 LGHDT, CDR2 YNNKEL (reference sequence). The CDR3 is made up of 15 amino acids. The V gene end was trimmed by 6 bases and the J gene end by 2 bases; junction bases not matched to a gene: 7. The CDR3 DNA follows: TGTGCCAGCAGACTGAGCGGGGGAGTCACAGATACGCAGTATTTT. Residues: CASRLSGGVTDTQYF.

V usage is TRBV24-1 and J usage is TRBJ2-5; possible D gene TRBD2, 5 bases. The CDR3 length is 16 residues. Per germline, CDR1 KGHDR and CDR2 SFDVKD. Trimming left V 5 bases short and J 3 bases short, with 18 bases between. The CDR3 loop reads CATSAIQGGLKETQYF. Here the CDR3 DNA reads TGTGCCACCAGTGCCATACAAGGAGGATTAAAAGAGACCCAGTACTTC.

This sequence joins TRBV3-1 and TRBJ2-1, with 7 positions matching TRBD2. CDR3 length: 14 amino acids. With V trimmed by 4 bases and J by 10 bases, 10 bases remained unmatched. Germline V gives CDR1 LGHDT, CDR2 YNNKEL (reference sequence). The CDR3 loop is CASSPGGAGDEQFF. CDR3 in DNA: TGTGCCAGCAGCCCAGGTGGGGCGGGAGACGAGCAGTTCTTC.

V usage is TRBV14 and J usage is TRBJ1-1; D not resolved. V dropped 3 bases and J dropped 10 bases, with 12 bases sitting between them. This CDR3 has 12 amino acids. The germline gives CDR1 SGHDN, CDR2 FVKESK. CDR3 sequence (DNA): TGTGCCAGCAGCCAGCAAGGGCATGTAGCTTTCTTT. This codes for CASSQQGHVAFF.

The chain recombines TRBV7-3 with TRBJ2-3; 8 bases map to TRBD1. V lost 5 bases, J lost 0 bases, and 1 base stayed unmatched. The CDR3 contains 14 residues. CDR1 is SGHTA and CDR2 is FQGTGA in the germline V gene. The CDR3 DNA sequence: TGTGCCAGCAGCCAGGGGGCTAGCACAGATACGCAGTATTTT. Residues: CASSQGASTDTQYF.

This clonotype was observed once. The rearrangement links TRBV19 to TRBJ1-4; no definite D call. Germline V gene lookup returns CDR1 LNHDA and CDR2 SQIVND (reference sequence). The CDR3 runs 13 residues. V lost 3 bases, J lost 4 bases, and 6 bases lay in between. CDR3 residues: CASSMRLNEKLFF. The DNA of the CDR3 is TGTGCCAGTAGTATGCGACTTAATGAAAAACTGTTTTTT.

This clonotype was detected a few times. The V and J genes are TRBV12-3 or TRBV12-4 and TRBJ2-3; D possibly corresponds to TRBD1 (5 bases). The CDR3 runs to 14 residues. V dropped 5 bases and J dropped 5 bases, with 14 bases sitting between them. This chain's CDR3 is CASSITGPRDTQYF. The CDR3, as DNA: TGTGCCAGCAGTATTACAGGTCCGAGAGATACGCAGTATTTT.

This clonotype was counted between two and nine times. This chain links TRBV24-1 with TRBJ1-4; weak D call: TRBD1 (5 bases). CDR3 length: 15 amino acids. CDR1 KGHDR and CDR2 SFDVKD come from the germline V gene. The ends were cut back, 2 bases at V and 3 bases at J, with 9 bases in the middle. The CDR3 DNA sequence: TGTGCCACCAGTGATTCGGGGGTCCCTAATGAAAAACTGTTTTTT. This sequence encodes CATSDSGVPNEKLFF.

The V gene is TRBV6-1, the J gene TRBJ1-2; D unclear. The CDR3 extends over 13 amino acids. With 2 bases removed from V and 5 bases from J, the gap between germline ends came to 9 bases. Germline V gives CDR1 MNHNS, CDR2 SASEGT. CDR3 protein: CASSEPDLYGYTF. CDR3 nucleotides: TGTGCCAGCAGTGAACCAGATCTTTATGGCTACACCTTC.

The rearrangement links TRBV5-1 to TRBJ2-7, with 7 nucleotides matching TRBD1. This CDR3 has 18 amino acids. The J segment lost 2 bases and the V segment lost 1 base, leaving 15 bases of the junction unmatched. Germline CDR1 is SGHRS and CDR2 is YFSETQ. CDR3 sequence reads: CASSLNFEAGRGTYEQYF. The CDR3 coding sequence is TGCGCCAGCAGCTTGAATTTCGAGGCGGGCAGGGGGACCTACGAGCAGTACTTC.

This clonotype has just a few counts. The chain combines TRBV27 with TRBJ2-6, with TRBD1 as a possible D gene (5 bases). CDR1 is MNHEY and CDR2 is SMNVEV in the germline V gene (reference sequence). V was shortened by 3 bases and J by 2 bases, with 11 bases between the two germline ends. The CDR3 sequence is 16 residues long. CDR3 DNA sequence: TGTGCCAGCAGTTTGGTATCAGGGACTGGGGCCAACGTCCTGACTTTC. Its translation: CASSLVSGTGANVLTF.

This clonotype was picked up a small number of times. The rearrangement uses TRBV27 and TRBJ2-7; the match to TRBD2 covers 10 bases. The CDR3 has 14 residues. The germline V gene encodes CDR1 MNHEY and CDR2 SMNVEV (reference sequence). The J segment lost 3 bases and the V segment lost 5 bases, leaving 4 bases of the junction unmatched. The CDR3 coding sequence is TGTGCCAGCAGTCCGGGGACTAGCGTCTACGAGCAGTACTTC. It encodes CASSPGTSVYEQYF.

The chain is built from TRBV5-5 and TRBJ1-5, with 10 bases lining up with TRBD1. Germline CDR1 and CDR2: SGHKS and YYEKEE (reference sequence). V shed 0 bases and J 4 bases; nucleotides not matched to a gene: 4. CDR3 length: 16 amino acids. The CDR3, as DNA: TGTGCCAGCAGCTTGGACCGGGACAGGGGTAATCAGCCCCAGCATTTT. Translated, it gives CASSLDRDRGNQPQHF.

As regards this clonotype: At one end, the junction sequence differs from germline, possibly due to a read error. V gene TRBV2 combines with J gene TRBJ1-2, with D possibly TRBD1 on 6 matching bases. Germline values: CDR1 SNHLY, CDR2 FYNNEI. The CDR3 spans 13 residues. In nucleotides, the CDR3 is TGTGCCAGCCGAGGGCAGGGGCGCTCTGTCAACGCCTTC. Encoded protein: CASRGQGRSVNAF.

The chain recombines TRBV6-5 with TRBJ1-6; a weak D match, TRBD1 (5 bases). With 3 bases removed from V and 0 bases from J, the gap between germline ends came to 12 bases. The CDR3 spans 17 residues. Germline CDR1 MNHEY, CDR2 SVGAGI. The CDR3 DNA reads as TGTGCCAGCAGTTATGGGACCGCAAGCTCCTATAATTCACCCCTCCACTTT. Amino acid sequence: CASSYGTASSYNSPLHF.

The chain links TRBV20-1 to TRBJ1-2; perhaps TRBD1 as D (5 bases). Trimming stripped 6 bases from V and 4 bases from J, with 21 bases between. CDR1 and CDR2 from the germline V gene are DFQATT and SNEGSKA (reference sequence). This CDR3 region has 15 residues. The CDR3 DNA is TGCAGTGCAAGGGGAATAGACCACGTAGTCTATGGCTACACCTTC. It encodes CSARGIDHVVYGYTF.

This rearrangement joins TRBV20-1 to TRBJ1-2, with unresolved D. The CDR3 has 8 amino acids. V was pared by 6 bases and J by 12 bases, with 8 bases between. Germline values: CDR1 DFQATT, CDR2 SNEGSKA (reference sequence). CDR3 coding DNA: TGCAGTGCCCGTTTAGACACCTTC. Protein product: CSARLDTF.

In its sample, this clonotype was seen a few times. The J gene is TRBJ1-2, the V gene TRBV25-1; TRBD1 might be the D (6 bases). CDR3 length equals 14 residues. CDR1 is MGHDK and CDR2 is SYGVNS in the germline V gene. V was trimmed by 4 bases and J by 7 bases, leaving 16 bases between them. CDR3 residues: CASSGGVGGPGYTF. CDR3 DNA sequence: TGTGCCAGCAGTGGAGGGGTCGGGGGGCCTGGCTACACCTTC.

This clonotype was detected only a few times. The chain couples TRBV24-1 to TRBJ2-3, with D hard to call. Trimming pared 1 base from V and 2 bases from J, leaving 12 bases between. Per germline, CDR1 KGHDR and CDR2 SFDVKD. CDR3 length equals 16 residues. CDR3 sequence reads: CATSDFRHGNTDTQYF. The CDR3 nucleotides read TGTGCCACCAGTGATTTTAGACACGGAAACACAGATACGCAGTATTTT.

This clonotype was found many times. The rearrangement links TRBV4-1 to TRBJ2-3, with TRBD2 matching 8 bases. The CDR3 consists of 17 residues. With 0 bases clipped from V and 2 bases from J, the junction kept 7 bases outside the gene matches. The germline gives CDR1 MGHRA, CDR2 YSYEKL. CDR3 region: CASSQDRTSGLTDTQYF. The CDR3 coding sequence is TGCGCCAGCAGCCAAGATCGAACTAGCGGACTCACAGATACGCAGTATTTT.

V and J are TRBV7-2 and TRBJ2-1; 13 bases line up with TRBD2. J was trimmed by 8 bases and V by 5 bases; bases with no gene match: 6. Germline values: CDR1 SGHTA, CDR2 FQGNSA. This CDR3 is 15 amino acids long. CDR3 loop: CASSKTSGGAYEQFF. Here the CDR3 DNA reads TGTGCCAGCAGCAAAACTAGCGGGGGGGCTTATGAGCAGTTCTTC.

The V and J genes are TRBV20-1 and TRBJ1-1; D may be TRBD1 (5 bases). This CDR3 has 14 residues. Deletions cut 3 bases from V and 1 base from J, with 12 bases between. Germline values: CDR1 DFQATT, CDR2 SNEGSKA (reference sequence). The CDR3 DNA follows: TGCAGTGCTAGTCCCCAGGGTCCGAACACTGAAGCTTTCTTT. Translated: CSASPQGPNTEAFF.

In its sample, this clonotype was seen a few times. This chain connects TRBV5-1 to TRBJ2-1; D unclear. CDR1 is SGHRS, CDR2 YFSETQ, per germline. CDR3 length: 14 residues. V was trimmed by 0 bases and J by 4 bases, leaving 8 bases between them. CDR3 residues: CASSLVGEYNEQFF. The CDR3 DNA sequence: TGCGCCAGCAGCTTGGTAGGTGAATACAATGAGCAGTTCTTC. Complete variable domain (other parts from reference TRBV5-1 and TRBJ2-1): KAGVTQTPRYLIKTRGQQVTLSCSPISGHRSVSWYQQTPGQGLQFLFEYFSETQRNKGNFPGRFSGRQFSNSRSEMNVSTLELGDSALYLCASSLVGEYNEQFFGPGTRLTVL.

This chain links TRBV10-2 with TRBJ2-2, with TRBD2 identical over 14 bases. Looked up from germline, CDR1 is WSHSY and CDR2 is SAAADI. This CDR3 has 16 residues. V dropped 7 bases and J dropped 6; count of bases not matched to a gene: 7. The CDR3 loop reads CASKLTSGGAPGELFF. CDR3 sequence (DNA): TGCGCCAGCAAGCTGACTAGCGGGGGGGCCCCCGGGGAGCTGTTTTTT.

The chain links TRBV5-6 to TRBJ2-1; no definite D call. The germline gives CDR1 SGHDT, CDR2 YYEEEE. Trimming shortened V by 3 bases and J by 9 bases, and 7 bases separated the two germline ends. This CDR3 has 11 amino acids. CDR3 bases: TGTGCCAGCAGCTCCGTGGTTGAGCAGTTCTTC. Protein: CASSSVVEQFF.

The rearrangement uses TRBV5-1 and TRBJ2-1, with 11 bases fitting TRBD2. Per the germline V gene, CDR1 is SGHRS and CDR2 is YFSETQ. J was trimmed by 4 bases and V by 1 base; bases with no gene match: 10. The CDR3 spans 18 residues. CDR3 bases: TGCGCCAGCAGCTTGCCGGGACTAGCGGACGAGTATTACAATGAGCAGTTCTTC. Its translation: CASSLPGLADEYYNEQFF. Full variable domain (remainder filled in from reference TRBV5-1 and TRBJ2-1): KAGVTQTPRYLIKTRGQQVTLSCSPISGHRSVSWYQQTPGQGLQFLFEYFSETQRNKGNFPGRFSGRQFSNSRSEMNVSTLELGDSALYLCASSLPGLADEYYNEQFFGPGTRLTVL.

With regard to this clonotype: The junction departs from the called germline gene at one end, perhaps through a read error. The rearrangement uses TRBV4-3 and TRBJ2-7; 8 bases are a match to TRBD1. The germline CDR1 and CDR2 sequences are LGHNA and YSLEER. CDR3 length: 14 residues. The CDR3 protein is CASSQAGQGSEQCF. CDR3 nucleotide sequence: TGCGCCAGCAGCCAAGCAGGACAGGGTAGCGAGCAGTGCTTC.

Written as DNA, the CDR3 is TGCGCCAGCAGCTTGTCGGCCGCAGATACGCAGTATTTT. Residues: CASSLSAADTQYF. This chain uses TRBV5-1 with TRBJ2-3; D not certain. Looked up from germline, CDR1 is SGHRS and CDR2 is YFSETQ. This CDR3 region has 13 residues. V lost 1 base and J 4 bases, leaving 7 bases between the germline ends.

This clonotype was detected only a few times. V and J are TRBV12-3 or TRBV12-4 and TRBJ1-3, with a possible D match to TRBD1 (6 bases). The CDR3 sequence is 14 residues long. Trimming left V 6 bases short and J 7 bases short, with 16 bases between. In nucleotides, the CDR3 is TGTGCCAGCAGCGCCGGGGGGGGCCGGAACACCATATATTTT. Amino acid sequence: CASSAGGGRNTIYF.

In the case of this clonotype: One junction end disagrees with the germline gene, perhaps due to a read error. This chain uses TRBV6-5 with TRBJ2-7; TRBD1 agrees at 7 bases. This CDR3 is built from 15 residues. Germline V lookup: CDR1 MNHEY, CDR2 SVGAGI. CDR3 amino acids: CARSYSRDRVYEQYF. The CDR3 DNA sequence: TGTGCCAGAAGTTACTCCAGGGACAGAGTCTACGAGCAGTACTTC.